This paragraph covers one T cell receptor beta chain sequence. This sample was included in a study of blood T cell repertoires in COVID-19. Study at large: Acute and convalescent COVID-19 samples came from the United States, Italy and Spain. The analysed material was cDNA or gDNA that came from T cells, B-cell-depleted T cells, or PBMCs.

Germline V CDR1 and CDR2: MNHEY, SVGEGT. The CDR3 length is 18 residues. J gave up 3 bases and V 3 bases, and 8 bases lay outside the gene matches. Original data processing: By means of reference gene primer amplification, nucleated cell counts were estimated. Sequencing was performed with immunoSEQ multiplex PCR; in TCRdb, only in-frame clones are kept and a portion is missing. V, J and clone size were drawn from that table, and D and trimming were deduced from the DNA. This table holds 160,000 or so clones, approximately 86% found once. The clonotype comes from a woman in her fifties or sixties with acute or convalescent COVID-19. The sequencing input was peripheral blood. The chain joins TRBV6-2 or TRBV6-3 to TRBJ2-2; 12 bases map to TRBD2. The CDR3 DNA sequence: TGTGCCAGCAGTTATTGGCCGCTAGCGGGAGGGTACACCGGGGAGCTGTTTTTT. Translating gives CASSYWPLAGGYTGELFF.